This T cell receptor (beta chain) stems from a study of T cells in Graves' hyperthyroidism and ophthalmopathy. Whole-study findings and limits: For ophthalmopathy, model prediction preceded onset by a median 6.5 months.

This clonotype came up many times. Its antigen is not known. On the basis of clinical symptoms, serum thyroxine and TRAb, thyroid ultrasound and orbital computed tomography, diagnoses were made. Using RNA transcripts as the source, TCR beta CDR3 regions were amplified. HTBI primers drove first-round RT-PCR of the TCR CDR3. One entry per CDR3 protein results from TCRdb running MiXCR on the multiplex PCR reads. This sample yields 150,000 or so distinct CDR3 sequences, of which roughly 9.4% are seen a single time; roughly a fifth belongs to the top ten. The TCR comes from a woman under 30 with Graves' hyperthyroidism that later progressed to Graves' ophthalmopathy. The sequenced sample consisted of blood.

In DNA form, the CDR3 reads TGTGCCAGCAGCTTGGGGCCAGGGAGCACTGAAGCTTTCTTT. Residues: CASSLGPGSTEAFF. This chain joins TRBV7-3 and TRBJ1-1, with D possibly TRBD1 on 5 matching bases. Looked up from germline, CDR1 is SGHTA and CDR2 is FQGTGA. V was pared by 3 bases and J by 4 bases, with 12 bases between. The CDR3 covers 14 residues.